This TCR beta chain was captured in a study of early T cells in non-severe SARS-CoV-2 infection. Study details: Unpaired chains resulted from sequencing bulk RNA of unsorted whole blood. Study-level findings and limits: Database matching using VDJdb favored anti-spike CD8 responses, with private and CD4 specificities left missing.

Trimming pared 3 bases from V and 3 bases from J, leaving 16 bases between. The CDR3 is 16 amino acids. Germline V gives CDR1 SGHAT, CDR2 FQNNGV. As regards this clonotype: What it binds is not known.

Unique molecular identifiers were affixed to single, distinct cDNA molecules. Each CDR3 protein is one row after TCRdb ran MiXCR on the 5' RACE reads. This sample has roughly 86,000 distinct CDR3 sequences, with roughly 15% found just once. The sequence derives from an adult who was a healthcare worker with PCR-confirmed SARS-CoV-2 infection or an uninfected control (not recorded which). This chain joins TRBV11-2 and TRBJ2-3; the D gene is possibly TRBD2 (7 bases). Source material: whole blood. CDR3 nucleotides: TGTGCCAGCAGCTTTTTTTCGGGGGGCAGGACAGATACGCAGTATTTT. This gives the protein CASSFFSGGRTDTQYF.